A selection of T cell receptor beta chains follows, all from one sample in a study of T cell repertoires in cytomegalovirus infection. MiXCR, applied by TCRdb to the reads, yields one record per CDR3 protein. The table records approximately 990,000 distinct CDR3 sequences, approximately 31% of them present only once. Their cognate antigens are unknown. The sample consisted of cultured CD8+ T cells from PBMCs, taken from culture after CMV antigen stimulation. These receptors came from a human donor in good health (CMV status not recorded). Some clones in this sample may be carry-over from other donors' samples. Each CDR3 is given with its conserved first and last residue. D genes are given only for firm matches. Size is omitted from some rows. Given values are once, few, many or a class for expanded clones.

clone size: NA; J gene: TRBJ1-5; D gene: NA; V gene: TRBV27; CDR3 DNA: TGTGCCAGCAGTTTTACAGGGCAGAGCAATCAGCCCCAGCATTTT; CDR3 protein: CASSFTGQSNQPQHF
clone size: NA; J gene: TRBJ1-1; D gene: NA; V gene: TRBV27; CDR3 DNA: TGTGCCAGCAGTTTTGTGGCCTCGAGTAGGGTGGGGTTCACTGAAGCTTTCTTT; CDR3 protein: CASSFVASSRVGFTEAFF
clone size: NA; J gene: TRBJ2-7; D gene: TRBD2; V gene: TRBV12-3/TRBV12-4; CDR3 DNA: TGTGCCAGCAGTCCATCTCCCCCGGGGGCGGGGGGCTGCGAGCAGTACTTC; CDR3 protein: CASSPSPPGAGGCEQYF
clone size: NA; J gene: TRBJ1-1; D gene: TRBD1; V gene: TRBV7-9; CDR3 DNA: TGTGCCAGCAGCTTATCCCTGGGACAGACGAACACTGAAGCTTTCTTT; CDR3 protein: CASSLSLGQTNTEAFF
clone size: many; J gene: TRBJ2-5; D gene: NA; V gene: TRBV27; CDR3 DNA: TGTGCCAGCAGCTTAGGCAGGGGAGAGACCCAGTACTTC; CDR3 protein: CASSLGRGETQYF
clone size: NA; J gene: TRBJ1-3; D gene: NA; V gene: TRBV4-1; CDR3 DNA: TGCGCCAGCAGCCAAGAGGATCCTGGAAACACCATATATTTT; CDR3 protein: CASSQEDPGNTIYF
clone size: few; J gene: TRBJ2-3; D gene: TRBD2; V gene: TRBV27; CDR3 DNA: TGTGCCAGCAGTCCAACCAGCGGGGGGGCCGGCACAGATACGCAGTATTTT; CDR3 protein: CASSPTSGGAGTDTQYF
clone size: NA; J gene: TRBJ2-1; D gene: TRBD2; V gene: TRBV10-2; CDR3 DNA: TGCGCCAGCAGTGGGGTGGGACTAGAGGGTCGTGAGCAGTTCTTC; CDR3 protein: CASSGVGLEGREQFF
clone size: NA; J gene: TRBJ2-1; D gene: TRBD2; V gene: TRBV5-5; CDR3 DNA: TGTGCCAGCAGCCCCAGTTTTGGCGGGGGGGGCAATGAGCAGTTCTTC; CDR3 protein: CASSPSFGGGGNEQFF
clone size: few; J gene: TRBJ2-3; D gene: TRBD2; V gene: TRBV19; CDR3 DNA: TGTGCCAGTACGGGACTAGCGGGGACTAGCACAGATACGCAGTATTTT; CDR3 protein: CASTGLAGTSTDTQYF
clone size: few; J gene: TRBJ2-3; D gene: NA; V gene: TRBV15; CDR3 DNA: TGTGCCACCAGCAGAGTCTATCATGGGGACACAGATACGCAGTATTTT; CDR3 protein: CATSRVYHGDTDTQYF
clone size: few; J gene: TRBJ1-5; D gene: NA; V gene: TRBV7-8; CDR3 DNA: TGTGCCAGCAGCTTAGCGCGGGTCAGGGACAATCAGCCCCAGCATTTT; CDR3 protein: CASSLARVRDNQPQHF
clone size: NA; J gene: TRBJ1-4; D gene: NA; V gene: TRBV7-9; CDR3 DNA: TGTGCCAGCAGCCACTTCGGACGGGGGGTCGATGAAAAACTGTTTTTT; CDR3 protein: CASSHFGRGVDEKLFF
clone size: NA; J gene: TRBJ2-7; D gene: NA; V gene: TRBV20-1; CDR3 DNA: TGCAGTGCGCACGATGGGTATGGATACGAGCAGTACTTC; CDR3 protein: CSAHDGYGYEQYF
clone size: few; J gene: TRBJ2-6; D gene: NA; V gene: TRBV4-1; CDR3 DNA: TGCGCCAGCTACGGGAGCGTCTCTGGGGCCAACGTCCTGACTTTC; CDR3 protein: CASYGSVSGANVLTF
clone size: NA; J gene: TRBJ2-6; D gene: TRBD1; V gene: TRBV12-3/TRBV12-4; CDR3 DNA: TGTGCCAGCACTTCCGGACAGGGAGGCTCTGGGGCCAACGTCCTGACTTTC; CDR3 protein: CASTSGQGGSGANVLTF
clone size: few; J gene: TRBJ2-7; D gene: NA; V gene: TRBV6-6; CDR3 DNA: TGTGCCAGCAGTCTCGGGACCGTCCGCAGGGAGCAGTACTTC; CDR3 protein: CASSLGTVRREQYF
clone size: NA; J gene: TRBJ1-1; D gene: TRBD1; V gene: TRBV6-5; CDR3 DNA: TGTGCCAGCAGCCGCGGACAGGCAGGCGAATTCTTT; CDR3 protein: CASSRGQAGEFF
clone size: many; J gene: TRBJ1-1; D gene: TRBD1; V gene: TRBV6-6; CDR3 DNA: TGTGCCAGCAGCCCCCGGGACAGTAGGAACACTGAAGCTTTCTTT; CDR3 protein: CASSPRDSRNTEAFF
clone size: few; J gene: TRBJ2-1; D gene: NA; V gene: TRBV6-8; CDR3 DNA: TGTGCCAGCAGTTACAGTCCGGGGAATGAGCAGTTCTTC; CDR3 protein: CASSYSPGNEQFF